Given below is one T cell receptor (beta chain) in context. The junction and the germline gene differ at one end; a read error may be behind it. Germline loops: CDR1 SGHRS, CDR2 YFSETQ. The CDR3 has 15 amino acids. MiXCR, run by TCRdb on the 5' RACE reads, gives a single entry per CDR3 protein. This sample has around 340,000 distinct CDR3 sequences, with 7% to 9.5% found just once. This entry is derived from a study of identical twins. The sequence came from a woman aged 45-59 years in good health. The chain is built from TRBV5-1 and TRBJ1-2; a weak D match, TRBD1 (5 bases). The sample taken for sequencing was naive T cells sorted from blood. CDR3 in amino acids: CACSLDAGPGYGYTF. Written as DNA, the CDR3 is TGCGCCTGCAGCTTGGACGCGGGGCCCGGGTATGGCTACACCTTC.